A selection of T cell receptor beta chains follows, all from one sample in a study of blood T cell repertoires in COVID-19. Assay: immunoSEQ multiplex PCR; the TCRdb copy retains only in-frame clones and omits some. This sample has 100,000 or so clones, with roughly 79% found just once. The source material was peripheral blood. The receptors here all came from a woman in her 70s with acute or convalescent COVID-19. The CDR3 runs from the conserved cysteine through the conserved F or W. Each record gives: V gene, clone size, D gene, J gene, CDR3 DNA, CDR3 protein. The D gene is left open where the match is weak. Only some rows state a clone size, as once, few, many or a class for expanded clones.

TRBV5-1	NA	NA	TRBJ2-3	TGCGCCAGCAGCTTGGTAGTCCGGGAAACAGATACGCAGTATTTT	CASSLVVRETDTQYF
TRBV24-1	NA	TRBD1	TRBJ2-2	TGTGCCACCAGTGGACAGGGGGCAACCGGGGAGCTGTTTTTT	CATSGQGATGELFF
TRBV30	few	NA	TRBJ2-7	TGTGCCTGGAGTAAATCATACGAGCAGTACTTC	CAWSKSYEQYF
TRBV10-3	once	NA	TRBJ1-6	TGTGCCATCAGTGTAACAGGAAATAATTCACCCCTCCACTTT	CAISVTGNNSPLHF
TRBV6-5	NA	TRBD1	TRBJ1-5	TGTGCCAGCAGTCTGGGACAGGGCTGGCCCCAGCATTTT	CASSLGQGWPQHF
TRBV27	NA	TRBD1	TRBJ1-5	TGTGCCAGCAGTCCAAGACAGGGGGCGAGCAATCAGCCCCAGCATTTT	CASSPRQGASNQPQHF
TRBV27	NA	NA	TRBJ1-2	TGTGCCAGCAGTTTAAGGCGCTCAGGGAAAGGCTACACCTTC	CASSLRRSGKGYTF
TRBV30	NA	NA	TRBJ1-4	TGTGCCTGGAGTGTACCTGGGGCAGCTGAAAAACTGTTTTTT	CAWSVPGAAEKLFF
TRBV6-2/TRBV6-3	NA	NA	TRBJ2-5	TGTGCCAGCAGTTATTCTGGGTACAGGCAAGAGACCCAGTACTTC	CASSYSGYRQETQYF
TRBV19	NA	NA	TRBJ1-5	TGTGCCAGTAGTCCAGGACAAAGTGCCAATCAGCCCCAGCATTTT	CASSPGQSANQPQHF
TRBV9	NA	TRBD1	TRBJ2-7	TGTGCCAGCAGTCGGGACAGGGTCGGCGAGCAGTACTTC	CASSRDRVGEQYF
TRBV11-2	NA	NA	TRBJ2-1	TGTGCCAGCAGCTTAGGCAGCCAGGGTGAGCAGTTCTTC	CASSLGSQGEQFF
TRBV6-2/TRBV6-3	NA	TRBD2	TRBJ2-5	TGTGCCAGCAGTTACGAGCGGGGGGTCGGCGAGACCCAGTACTTC	CASSYERGVGETQYF
TRBV12-3/TRBV12-4	NA	NA	TRBJ1-1	TGTGCCAGCAGTTTGGGGGGGAACACTGAAGCTTTCTTT	CASSLGGNTEAFF
TRBV19	NA	TRBD2	TRBJ2-2	TGTGCCAGTAGTTCCCGGACTAGCGGGGAGCTGTTTTTT	CASSSRTSGELFF
TRBV6-5	NA	NA	TRBJ1-1	TGTGCCACCGCGCTAACAGGGTTGAACACTGAAGCTTTCTTT	CATALTGLNTEAFF
TRBV6-2/TRBV6-3	few	NA	TRBJ1-3	TGTGCCAGCAGTTTTAACAGGGCCGATGGAAACACCATATATTTT	CASSFNRADGNTIYF
TRBV7-9	NA	TRBD1	TRBJ2-7	TGTGCCAGCAGCCCCGCGGGACAGGGGGTGTCCGAGCAGTACTTC	CASSPAGQGVSEQYF
TRBV6-5	NA	NA	TRBJ1-2	TGTGCCAGCAGTACCTCAGCCAGGGGTCAACCCTCCTTC	CASSTSARGQPSF
TRBV30	NA	TRBD1	TRBJ1-6	TGTGCCTGGAGTTCGGGGGACAGGGCAAGCCTCTCCTATAATTCACCCCTCCACTTT	CAWSSGDRASLSYNSPLHF
TRBV18	few	NA	TRBJ1-1	TGTGCCAGCTCACCAAAGGGCAGGGCAGAGACTGAAGCTTTCTTT	CASSPKGRAETEAFF
TRBV11-3	NA	TRBD2	TRBJ2-7	TGTGCCAGCAGCTTAGCCGGGACTAGTGAACACGAGCAGTACTTC	CASSLAGTSEHEQYF
TRBV2	NA	TRBD2	TRBJ2-7	TGTGCCAGCAGTGAAGAGGGGACTAGCAGAAACTACGAGCAGTACTTC	CASSEEGTSRNYEQYF
TRBV5-1	NA	NA	TRBJ1-1	TGCGCCAGCAGCTTGGAGGTGGGCGGGCGGTACACTGAAGCTTTCTTT	CASSLEVGGRYTEAFF
TRBV9	NA	TRBD2	TRBJ2-7	TGTGCCAGCAGCGAGCGGGAGGGCCTGGGCGAGCAGTACTTC	CASSEREGLGEQYF
TRBV6-6	NA	NA	TRBJ2-3	TGTGCCAGCAGCCCGGGTGGCACAGATACGCAGTATTTT	CASSPGGTDTQYF
TRBV5-4	NA	NA	TRBJ2-5	TGTGCCAGCAGCTTGTGGGGGGAAGAGACCCAGTACTTC	CASSLWGEETQYF
TRBV6-1	NA	TRBD1	TRBJ2-7	TGTGCCAGCAGTGAAGCCCCAGGACAGGGCTACGAGCAGTACTTC	CASSEAPGQGYEQYF
TRBV2	NA	NA	TRBJ2-5	TGTGCCAGCAAAAGTAGTTCGGGCCAAGAGACCCAGTACTTC	CASKSSSGQETQYF
TRBV10-3	NA	TRBD1	TRBJ1-1	TGTGCCACGGGACAGGGGGCGCGTCCGGACACTGAAGCTTTCTTT	CATGQGARPDTEAFF
TRBV10-3	NA	NA	TRBJ1-4	TGTGCCATCAGTGATAGGGGTCTAACTGAAAAACTGTTTTTT	CAISDRGLTEKLFF
TRBV28	NA	TRBD2	TRBJ2-7	TGTGCCAGCAGTTTATTTAGGGGCCTTGCTAGCGGGAGGGCCATAGACAACGAGCAGTACTTC	CASSLFRGLASGRAIDNEQYF
TRBV12-3/TRBV12-4	NA	NA	TRBJ2-5	TGTGCCAGCAGCCCGGAGCGGGAGACCCAGTACTTC	CASSPERETQYF
TRBV6-2/TRBV6-3	NA	NA	TRBJ2-5	TGTGCCAGCAGTCCACTCCGGGGAGAGACCCAGTACTTC	CASSPLRGETQYF
TRBV7-9	NA	TRBD1	TRBJ2-5	TGTGCCAGCAGCTCTAGCCAAAGGACAGGGAGGTGGGAGACCCAGTACTTC	CASSSSQRTGRWETQYF
TRBV12-3/TRBV12-4	NA	TRBD1	TRBJ2-5	TGTGCCAGCAGGCGAGGGGGCATAGAGACCCAGTACTTC	CASRRGGIETQYF
TRBV29-1	NA	TRBD1	TRBJ1-4	TGCAGCGTTGACGTACCCGTCAGACAGGGGAGGAATGAAAAACTGTTTTTT	CSVDVPVRQGRNEKLFF
TRBV27	NA	TRBD2	TRBJ2-7	TGTGCCTCGGCAGCGGGGAGCTCCTACGAGCAGTACTTC	CASAAGSSYEQYF